This T cell receptor (beta chain) was sequenced in a study of shared clonotypes between healthy human individuals (dated by TCRdb to the early 2020s). Context from the whole study: A few men and two women, aged 18 to 49 years, made up the cohort. For each donor, CD4 naive and CD4 memory were each run on three plates, CD8 naive on two plates, and CD8 memory on one plate. To estimate repertoire size and how much clonotype sharing occurs between individuals, the study deeply sequenced the blood TCR repertoires of five healthy adults. To increase sequencing depth and limit assay-specific biases, different laboratories used diverse techniques to prepare libraries and sequence TCR repertoires. Between about 0.94 and 8.9 billion PBMCs per donor were obtained by leukapheresis. What the work shows at the level of the full study, not this receptor alone: About 5% of naive CD4, 3.5% of naive CD8, about 2.4% of memory CD4, and 0.35% to 0.5% of memory CD8 clonotypes were shared across a few donors. Naive subsets generally had larger estimated clonotype richness than memory subsets did. Higher generation probabilities were observed for clonotypes shared by all four sorted-subset donors than for non-shared clonotypes. Rarefaction of sorted-subset datasets indicated incomplete sequencing despite the large sequencing depth. Only blood was sampled, and tissue TCR repertoires likely differ from those in blood. Based on pairwise subsampling, the degree of clonotype sharing among donors was expected to be affected by sequencing depth. Because the study included a small number of donors, the genetic and exposure-history diversity represented was limited.

The donors were healthy, HIV-negative adults who had no recently reported acute infections or vaccinations. Every donor was a Caucasian adult living in Nashville, Tennessee, USA. CD4+ T cells were enriched through magnetic negative selection, after which naive cells were positively selected on CD45RA and the remaining negative fraction served as the memory subset. Blood was obtained by leukapheresis, after which PBMCs were separated by Ficoll-Histopaque density gradient centrifugation and cryopreserved in liquid nitrogen vapor phase. Purity and quantity of every magnetically sorted T cell population were checked by analytical flow cytometry. Genomic DNA was isolated from each sorted fraction and quantified by UV absorbance on a Nanodrop 2000c. CDR1 and CDR2, looked up from the germline V gene (reference sequence), are SEHNR and FQNEAQ. There are 13 amino acids in the CDR3, from cysteine to phenylalanine inclusive. The only DNA kept is the CDR3, 39 bases in frame from the first base. The junction carries 8 bases between V and J, which are trimmed by 5 bases and 1 base respectively.

Concerning this clone itself: It has no known antigen specificity. Base-call qualities are not available, and no considerably larger clone is one nucleotide away.

Using the deep immunoSEQ assay, multiplex PCR amplified TCR CDR3 regions from genomic DNA. Genomic DNA extracted from each cell subset was distributed evenly over all wells of several immunoSEQ 96-well plates, and each plate served as one replicate. For sorted subsets, about 210 ng of genomic DNA, equivalent to roughly 33,000 T cell genomes, went into each replicate PCR. Purified libraries were measured with a Qubit 3.0 fluorometer, size-checked on a Bioanalyzer 2100, and measured again with the KAPA Library Quantification kit. Every immunoSEQ 96-well plate was sequenced on a separate single-read 150-cycle Illumina NextSeq 550 flow cell. The original methods were these. The immunoSEQ output contained only junctional sequences without quality scores, so filtering could not match that applied to full-length reads. To assign V/J genes and CDR3, sequences were annotated using PyIR, a Python wrapper for IgBLAST v1.9, with IMGT germline references. Reads with weak V/J assignments (E-value above 1e-6), missing CDR3, stop codons, out-of-frame junctions, or ambiguous translated residues were removed. A V3J clonotype was defined by an identical inferred V gene, J gene, and CDR3 amino acid sequence. To compute the percentage overlap between repertoires, the number of shared unique clonotypes was divided by the size of the smaller repertoire. Repertoire richness was assessed with RTK rarefaction, the Chao1 estimator, and Recon v2.1 estimates of unobserved clonotypes. For all TCRbeta clonotypes obtained by the gDNA method from a handful of donors, generation probabilities were computed with OLGA. The table was pulled from immuneACCESS by TCRdb, which kept in-frame rearrangements only. Such tables lose some clones; where checked, under half of the loss comes from unresolved V genes, and the rest has no known cause. Clone size and V and J calls were adopted from that table, with D and trimming inferred from the DNA. A total of about 2.3 million clones appear in this sample, more than 80% of them only once. Together, the top ten hold about 0.41% of the sample.

This receptor was obtained from a man aged 18 to 29 in good health. Some clones in this sample may be carry-over from other donors' samples. Sequencing was carried out using naive CD4+ T cells from PBMCs. The cell subset or site label of this sample denotes: CD45RA+ positively selected. In this chain, TRBV7-9 is recombined with TRBJ1-1, with the D gene too uncertain to name. The DNA sequence reads TGTGCCAGCAGCGCCCGGGCGAACACTGAAGCTTTCTTT. This yields the protein CASSARANTEAFF.